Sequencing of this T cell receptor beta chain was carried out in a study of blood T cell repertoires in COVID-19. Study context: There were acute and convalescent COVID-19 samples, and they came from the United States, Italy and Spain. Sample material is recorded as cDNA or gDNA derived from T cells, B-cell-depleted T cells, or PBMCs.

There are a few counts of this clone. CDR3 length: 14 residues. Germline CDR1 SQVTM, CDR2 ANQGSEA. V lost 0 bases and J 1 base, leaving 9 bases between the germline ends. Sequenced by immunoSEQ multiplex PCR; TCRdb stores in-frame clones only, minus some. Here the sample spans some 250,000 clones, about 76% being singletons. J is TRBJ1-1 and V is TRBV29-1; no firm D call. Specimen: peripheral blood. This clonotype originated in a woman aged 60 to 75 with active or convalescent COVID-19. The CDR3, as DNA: TGCAGCGTTGAAGATTTGGGCAAGAACACTGAAGCTTTCTTT. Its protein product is CSVEDLGKNTEAFF.